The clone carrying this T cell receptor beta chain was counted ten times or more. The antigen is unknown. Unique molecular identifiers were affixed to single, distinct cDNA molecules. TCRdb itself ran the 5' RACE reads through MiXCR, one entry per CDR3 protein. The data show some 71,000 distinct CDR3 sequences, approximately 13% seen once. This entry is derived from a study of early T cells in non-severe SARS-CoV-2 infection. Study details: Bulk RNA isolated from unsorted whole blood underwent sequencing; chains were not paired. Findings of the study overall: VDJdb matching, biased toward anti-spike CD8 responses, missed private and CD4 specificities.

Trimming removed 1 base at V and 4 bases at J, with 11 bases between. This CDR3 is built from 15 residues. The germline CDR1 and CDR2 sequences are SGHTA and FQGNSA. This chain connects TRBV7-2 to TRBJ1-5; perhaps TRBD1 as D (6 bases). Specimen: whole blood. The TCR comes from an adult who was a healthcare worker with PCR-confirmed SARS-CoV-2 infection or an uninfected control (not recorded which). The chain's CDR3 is CASSLVTGGNQPQHF. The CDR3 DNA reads TGTGCCAGCAGCTTAGTGACAGGAGGAAATCAGCCCCAGCATTTT.